This T cell receptor beta chain was sequenced for a study of cytomegalovirus exposure and HLA in healthy donors. The study, taken as a whole, reports: Three CMV-associated chains proved CMV antigen-specific in vitro. Previous analysis showed most TCR beta V segments were productive about 87% or about 30% of the time. Equally common other TCR beta chains were less clonally expanded than HLA-associated ones, a later analysis found. There were under 200 TCR beta chains listed as cytomegalovirus-associated.

As to this clone: Its antigen is unknown.

V lost 2 bases and J 0 bases, leaving 10 bases between the germline ends. The CDR3 consists of 15 residues. Per the germline V gene, CDR1 is SGHVS and CDR2 is FQNEAQ. The PCR employed 60 Vbeta primers together with 13 Jbeta primers. The repertoire was sequenced with immunoSEQ multiplex PCR; TCRdb's copy has only in-frame clones and lacks some. This sample has under 200,000 clones, with around 80% found just once. The genes are TRBV7-8 and TRBJ1-1; no clear D. Sequencing input: PBMCs. The source is a woman aged 30 to 39 in good health and CMV-seropositive. CDR3 loop: CASSLLKNMNTEAFF. CDR3 in DNA: TGTGCCAGCAGCTTACTCAAGAACATGAACACTGAAGCTTTCTTT.